A selection of T cell receptor beta chains follows, all from one sample in a study of T cell responses to AZD1222 COVID-19 vaccine. Sequencing used immunoSEQ multiplex PCR; TCRdb keeps in-frame clones, though not all of them. The sample has 99,000 or so clones; 86% are singletons. Source: peripheral blood, taken 28 days after the second dose of the MenACWY control vaccine. These receptors came from an adult who received the MenACWY meningococcal vaccine as a control. Both conserved end residues are part of each CDR3. The D gene is left open where the match is weak. The size of a clone is reported for some rows only, either as once, few or many, or as a class for expanded clones.

-	TRBJ1-5	TRBV7-2	-	CASSLWGADNQPQHF	TGTGCCAGCAGCTTATGGGGGGCAGACAATCAGCCCCAGCATTTT
-	TRBJ1-1	TRBV2	-	CASSDMRGRAEAFF	TGTGCCAGCAGTGATATGAGGGGAAGGGCCGAAGCTTTCTTT
-	TRBJ1-2	TRBV5-5	-	CASSPDGSYGYTF	TGTGCCAGCAGCCCGGACGGATCCTATGGCTACACCTTC
-	TRBJ2-7	TRBV4-3	TRBD1	CASSQSRTGRFDEQYF	TGCGCCAGCAGCCAATCTCGGACAGGGAGGTTCGACGAGCAGTACTTC
few	TRBJ1-3	TRBV6-6	-	CASSVSGDTIYF	TGTGCCAGCAGTGTAAGCGGGGACACCATATATTTT
-	TRBJ1-5	TRBV7-2	-	CASSFSSNNQPQHF	TGTGCCAGCAGCTTTAGCTCCAACAATCAGCCCCAGCATTTT
few	TRBJ2-7	TRBV12-3/TRBV12-4	-	CASSFLGTEYF	TGTGCCAGCAGTTTCTTGGGGACCGAGTACTTC
-	TRBJ2-1	TRBV5-1	TRBD1	CASSMTGGSYNEQFF	TGCGCCAGCAGCATGACAGGGGGCAGCTACAATGAGCAGTTCTTC
-	TRBJ1-1	TRBV5-1	-	CASSQRSRGTEAFF	TGCGCCAGCAGCCAGCGGTCCAGGGGCACTGAAGCTTTCTTT
-	TRBJ2-6	TRBV7-2	TRBD2	CASSSRLAAQGGANVLTF	TGTGCCAGCAGCTCTCGACTAGCGGCCCAGGGGGGGGCCAACGTCCTGACTTTC
-	TRBJ1-2	TRBV2	TRBD1	CASSGTGFGYTF	TGTGCCAGCTCCGGGACAGGGTTTGGCTACACCTTC
-	TRBJ2-7	TRBV2	-	CASSEGLSGAAYEQYF	TGTGCCAGCAGTGAAGGCCTCTCAGGGGCAGCCTACGAGCAGTACTTC
once	TRBJ1-2	TRBV12-3/TRBV12-4	-	CASSLSGDGYTF	TGTGCCAGCAGTTTATCCGGAGATGGCTACACCTTC
-	TRBJ2-1	TRBV7-2	TRBD2	CASSPVGKRGGTNEQFF	TGTGCCAGCAGCCCCGTGGGTAAGCGGGGGGGCACCAATGAGCAGTTCTTC
-	TRBJ1-2	TRBV2	-	CASLDLGGYGYTF	TGTGCCAGCCTTGATTTGGGGGGCTATGGCTACACCTTC
-	TRBJ2-5	TRBV11-3	-	CASSRDTDKETQYF	TGTGCCAGCAGCCGAGACACAGACAAAGAGACCCAGTACTTC
-	TRBJ1-6	TRBV19	TRBD1	CASSGQGVGSPLHF	TGTGCCAGTAGCGGACAGGGGGTGGGTTCACCCCTCCACTTT
-	TRBJ1-5	TRBV24-1	TRBD1	CATSDPTGSVNQPQHF	TGTGCCACCAGTGACCCGACAGGGAGTGTGAATCAGCCCCAGCATTTT
few	TRBJ2-7	TRBV6-2/TRBV6-3	-	CASSYSVGEQYF	TGTGCCAGCAGTTACAGCGTCGGCGAGCAGTACTTC
-	TRBJ2-5	TRBV2	TRBD2	CASGLAGGLTQETQYF	TGTGCCAGTGGACTAGCGGGGGGCCTAACCCAAGAGACCCAGTACTTC
once	TRBJ2-1	TRBV7-9	-	CASNPPEGYNEQFF	TGTGCCAGCAACCCCCCGGAAGGATACAATGAGCAGTTCTTC
-	TRBJ1-3	TRBV10-3	-	CAAGAGNTIYF	TGTGCCGCGGGAGCTGGAAACACCATATATTTT
-	TRBJ2-7	TRBV5-6	-	CASSFDWGEQYF	TGTGCCAGCAGCTTCGATTGGGGCGAGCAGTACTTC
-	TRBJ1-6	TRBV11-2	TRBD1	CASSFRQGPDSPLHF	TGTGCCAGCAGCTTCAGACAGGGACCGGATTCACCCCTCCACTTT
once	TRBJ2-7	TRBV5-1	TRBD1	CASSYVGDSVGEQYF	TGCGCCAGCAGCTATGTCGGGGACAGCGTAGGCGAGCAGTACTTC
-	TRBJ1-5	TRBV25-1	-	CASSESGGNQPQHF	TGTGCCAGCAGTGAATCAGGGGGCAATCAGCCCCAGCATTTT
-	TRBJ1-2	TRBV19	TRBD1	CASDSGQGANYGYTF	TGTGCCAGCGACTCCGGACAGGGAGCTAACTATGGCTACACCTTC
-	TRBJ2-5	TRBV28	-	CASSLLEETQYF	TGTGCCAGCAGTTTACTGGAAGAGACCCAGTACTTC
-	TRBJ2-1	TRBV24-1	TRBD2	CATRGTSGVGNEQFF	TGTGCCACCAGGGGGACTAGCGGGGTAGGTAATGAGCAGTTCTTC
-	TRBJ1-4	TRBV9	-	CASSVGQPNEKLFF	TGTGCCAGCAGCGTAGGACAGCCTAATGAAAAACTGTTTTTT
-	TRBJ2-5	TRBV11-1	-	CASSLGPTEAETQYF	TGTGCCAGCAGCTTAGGCCCCACGGAGGCCGAGACCCAGTACTTC
-	TRBJ1-3	TRBV5-6	-	CASSFSGLNTIYF	TGTGCCAGCAGCTTCTCAGGGTTGAACACCATATATTTT
-	TRBJ1-1	TRBV28	-	CASRSGPGTFF	TGTGCCAGCAGGTCAGGCCCCGGGACTTTCTTT
-	TRBJ2-3	TRBV19	-	CASSSLEQVRIGTQYF	TGTGCCAGTAGTAGTTTAGAACAGGTGCGCATCGGTACGCAGTATTTT
-	TRBJ1-4	TRBV6-5	TRBD1	CASSRQGAHEKLFF	TGTGCCAGCAGCCGACAGGGGGCGCATGAAAAACTGTTTTTT
-	TRBJ1-1	TRBV3-1/TRBV3-2	TRBD1	CASSFRQGQGGTAFF	TGTGCCAGCAGCTTCCGACAGGGGCAAGGGGGAACGGCTTTCTTT
-	TRBJ1-6	TRBV19	-	CASSIGGISPLHF	TGTGCCAGTAGTATAGGGGGCATCTCACCCCTCCACTTT
-	TRBJ1-6	TRBV28	TRBD1	CASSLGERTGSFYSPLHF	TGTGCCAGCAGTTTAGGGGAGAGGACAGGCTCATTTTACTCACCCCTCCACTTT